This T cell receptor (beta chain) was identified in a study of cytomegalovirus exposure and HLA in healthy donors (dated by TCRdb to about 2017). With regard to the full study: An earlier analysis of some 500 of the donors reported approximately 300 Gb of sequence data and around 110 million unique TCR beta sequences from 190 million or so T cells. Roughly 300 gigabases of sequencing data and 70 million to 85 million unique TCR sequences were included in an early release covering about 620 HLA-typed donors. Of the roughly 400 genotyped donors, roughly 80% fell in the genetic ancestry cluster associated with self-reported Caucasian donors. The aim of the study was to test whether cataloging public T cell receptors could identify signatures of past pathogen exposure. The study profiled the T cell repertoires of some 610 subjects by immunosequencing and related them to cytomegalovirus serostatus. Along with the roughly 710-subject first cohort, a separate validation cohort of over 90 different subjects was used. To predict cytomegalovirus infection status, the study combined high-throughput TCR immunosequencing, statistical association of individual TCRs with disease status, and machine learning. In a later analysis, previously published TCR beta repertoires from more than 500 donors were re-analyzed and high-resolution HLA genotyping was added so that TCR occurrence patterns could be studied. Rather than drawing on any new phenotypic data, the later analysis identified candidate immune exposures from TCR beta sequences and the way those sequences occurred across donors. In an earlier analysis of 587 of the donors, high-throughput TCR beta sequencing was used to judge whether each TCR beta V gene segment behaved as functional or pseudogenic. Donor age, sex, ethnicity and CMV serostatus were compiled alongside the repertoire data. A later genetic analysis took genome-wide SNP genotypes for about 55% of the 666 donors and used that subset as a discovery cohort. All discovery cohort repertoires had been generated using a single sequencing platform. HLA typing covered class I and class II loci at four-digit resolution. Typing coverage differed by locus: A, B, C, DRB1 and DQB1 were typed in about 620-640 donors, DQA1 in around 500, DPA1 in 600 to 610, and DPB1 in 450 to 490. A handful of DR-DQ haplotypes were handled as single units for association and clustering because linkage in the cohort was strong. Among some 400 genotyped donors of the cohort, an average of about 240,000 unique TCR beta nucleotide sequences was sequenced per donor, of which about 20% were non-productive. The paper as a whole reports these results and caveats: For the cohort, immune exposure information was limited to CMV serostatus. Because the 87-base-pair reads could not distinguish some IMGT-functional V segments, including TRBV6-2 and TRBV6-3, those segments were excluded. A cluster of highly shared sequence variants was judged likely to be a technical artifact of the sequencing pipeline. Three of the identified cytomegalovirus-associated TCR beta chains were confirmed in vitro to be specific for cytomegalovirus antigens. The earlier analysis of around 600 of the donors excluded some 15 rarely observed V segments, including chromosome 9 orphons, because counts were too low. This cohort had only TCR beta chains sequenced, and the lack of alpha or paired-chain data limited which features could be detected. A further reported finding was that TCR beta sequences accurately predicted the HLA-A and HLA-B alleles for most subjects in the first cohort. In a later genetic analysis, fewer N-insertions in productive TCRs were reported among donors in an Asian-associated ancestry cluster than the roughly 700-donor mean. Because some donors lacked HLA typing at each locus, the association tests relied only on the typed subset. Most TCR sequences were seen in very few donors, while some public TCRs were found in many individuals. A later analysis associated about 18,000 TCR beta sequences with specific HLA alleles at a false discovery rate of 0.05. The presence/absence analyses assumed that sequencing depth was roughly uniform across donors, and that assumption may not be true. The study gave a list of under 200 TCR beta chains associated with cytomegalovirus. An earlier analysis of 587 of the donors showed that most TCR beta V segments appeared in productive rearrangements either about 90% or about 30% of the time, which broadly matched IMGT annotations. A later analysis found that TCR association rates varied across HLA loci, with DRB1 alleles showing the most associated TCRs and HLA-C alleles the fewest. Strong co-occurrence of HLA alleles, especially DR and DQ, made assigning TCR associations to individual alleles difficult. Cytomegalovirus status was reported to be diagnosed by the classifier with high specificity and sensitivity in both the original and validation cohorts. In a later analysis, HLA-associated TCR beta chains were found to be more clonally expanded and to have lower generation probabilities than equally common non-associated chains. A later analysis found that most CMV-associated TCR beta chains appeared HLA-restricted, with HLA associations seemingly driven largely by CMV exposure. The authors suggested that the approach could potentially be extended to other disease states and immunological phenotypes. Several of the top co-occurrence clusters appeared to be linked to parvovirus B19, influenza, CMV and Epstein-Barr virus, according to a later analysis. Linkage disequilibrium might explain the correlated functional status among segregating V segments, but an unknown experimental factor could not be ruled out. In a later genetic analysis, a missense DCLRE1C variant was associated with V-gene and J-gene trimming of TCR beta chains, and the association was replicated in an independent cohort.

V loses 5 bases of germline sequence and J loses 3 bases, and the interval between the two ends is 22 bases. The germline V gene (reference sequence) supplies CDR1 SEHNR and CDR2 FQNEAQ. CDR3 length: 17 amino acids, cysteine to phenylalanine. Of all the DNA, just the CDR3 is kept, 51 bases in frame from base 1. Concerning this clone itself: Its antigen is currently not known. Base qualities are not recorded, but no much larger clone differs from it by a single base.

The method was the immunoSEQ multiplex PCR assay. A mixture of 60 forward primers for TCR Vbeta segments and 13 reverse primers for TCR Jbeta segments was used in the multiplex PCR. A multiplex PCR assay on genomic DNA amplified the CDR3 region of rearranged TCR beta genes. The amplified TCR beta libraries were sequenced on the Illumina HiSeq System as 87-base-pair reads. The original pipeline was this. A later analysis tallied 75 million to 95 million unique TCR beta chains across the 650 to 750 repertoires, and approximately 12 million of those chains were shared by two or more donors. A nearest-neighbor algorithm error-corrected the raw reads and collapsed the reads into unique sequences, merging closely related sequences to remove PCR and sequencing errors. CDR3 sequences were aligned to IMGT reference sequences to assign V, D and J gene segments. For a sequence to be retained, at least a six-nucleotide match to both a V gene segment and a J gene segment was required. A rearrangement counted as productive if the CDR3 had no stop codons and remained in frame with V and J, and every other rearrangement counted as non-productive. CDR3 was defined according to IMGT convention as the region running from the second conserved V-encoded cysteine to the conserved J-encoded phenylalanine. Sequences without an unambiguous match to a single V gene segment were excluded from the earlier analysis of approximately 560 of the donors. An earlier analysis of 587 of the donors classified V segments as functional when productive rearrangements were above 56.7% and as segregating when the standard deviation between donors was above 5%. To diagnose cytomegalovirus status from the catalog of TCR beta chain sequences, a statistical classification framework was built. In a later analysis, V and J genes were assigned by comparing TCR nucleotide sequences against IMGT/GENE-DB human TR gene sequences. In a later analysis, CDR3 sequences and most-parsimonious VDJ recombination scenarios were assigned using the TCRdist pipeline. A later analysis defined each TCR beta chain by its CDR3 amino acid sequence plus V-gene family, and excluded reads lacking a unique V-gene family. A later analysis removed 550 to 700 highly shared, low-generation-probability nucleotide sequences to deal with suspected cross-contamination and a sequencing artifact. In a later analysis, a clonal expansion index was calculated for each public chain from normalized within-repertoire ranks of inferred template counts. In a later analysis, generation probabilities were computed using a VDJ recombination model fitted to out-of-frame rearrangements, and the results were checked against IGoR. A later analysis scored TCR-TCR, TCR-HLA and TCR-CMV co-occurrence with hypergeometric tests, applying a repertoire-size bias correction to TCR pairs. False discovery rates were estimated in a later analysis by permuting HLA or CMV assignments 20 times. In a later analysis, co-occurring TCRs were grouped using DBSCAN, and TCRdist sequence similarity was added for clustering within HLA-allele-positive subsets. For co-occurrence clustering, repertoires with fewer than 30,000 or more than 120,000 public chains were excluded, along with about five repertoires with anomalous nucleotide sharing. As stored in TCRdb, this immuneACCESS dataset retains in-frame rearrangements with V and J assigned. A fraction of the clones does not appear; measured against another copy, unresolved V genes explain less than half of the discrepancy, and the remainder lacks a known reason. V and J calls and clone size are those listed in that table; D and trimming were worked out from the DNA. The sample table shows roughly 100,000 clones, and about 76% are seen once. In total, the top ten clones hold roughly 6% of the sample.

In total, roughly 670 healthy bone marrow donors made up the cohort. Cohort members were all nominally healthy when sampled, although unrecorded immune exposures were likely present. The donor tested CMV seropositive and was one of the 289 seropositive cohort members. Every donor gave a peripheral blood sample, and the peripheral blood mononuclear cells from that sample were used for TCR beta sequencing. Genomic DNA was extracted from the blood cell samples with the Qiagen DNeasy Blood Extraction Kit. Sequenced sample: PBMCs. This TCR derives from a woman between 45 and 65 years old in good health and CMV-seropositive. The rearranged chain carries TRBV7-9 and TRBJ1-1; D gene: possibly TRBD1, on 5 matching bases. CDR3 region: CASSITQLGGAYTEAFF. The sequenced DNA is TGTGCCAGCAGCATCACCCAACTCGGAGGGGCGTACACTGAAGCTTTCTTT.